The sequence of this TCR beta chain was determined in a study of T cells in tuberculosis (dated by TCRdb to 2016 to 2019). Looking at the study overall: In the study, CD1B tetramers and high-throughput TCR immunosequencing were combined to characterize T cells specific for the mycobacterial lipid antigen glucose monomycolate (GMM). IGRA-negative adolescents, IGRA-positive adolescents with latent tuberculosis and adults with active tuberculosis, about 9 per group, were compared in a South African clinical cohort. Study-wide conclusions, independent of this receptor: With the diverse GMM-specific repertoire as input, a classifier achieved just over 85% accuracy (AUROC around 0.93), whereas GEM motif frequencies as input gave around 70% accuracy. Which clinical samples got chosen depended on the availability of cryopreserved specimens, and the active tuberculosis cases were adults, whereas the controls were adolescents. Smaller NN-distances were partly driven by shorter CDR3-alpha lengths in active tuberculosis patients, and statistical significance was not reached for the TCR-beta difference. Compared with IGRA-negative controls, TCR-alpha repertoires from active tuberculosis had smaller mean NN-distances to GMM-specific TCRs, which suggests that these TCRs underwent clonal expansion.

Here V drops 4 bases and J drops 1 base, and the junction holds 3 bases not matched to any gene. CDR1 and CDR2 were assigned from the germline V gene as WSHSY and SAAADI. Including cysteine and phenylalanine, the CDR3 has 15 amino acids. Left in the record is the CDR3 DNA by itself, 45 bases read in frame from the first base. At study entry, a tuberculin skin test and the QuantiFERON-TB GOLD In-Tube IGRA were used to screen adolescents for latent tuberculosis infection. Immunosequencing of unsorted cryopreserved PBMC covered, on average, about 93,000 T cells per clinical donor. Eleven high schools in the Worcester region of the Western Cape, South Africa, served as enrollment sites for adolescents aged 12 to 18 years. Around 10 adolescents infected with M. tuberculosis and roughly 10 uninfected adolescents were chosen and matched for age and sex. Adolescent PBMC were isolated from freshly drawn heparinized blood by density centrifugation and cryopreserved.

In regard to this clone: Its recognized antigen is unknown. One base away there is no much larger clone; base qualities are not given.

The immunoSEQ multiplex PCR assay was used to generate TCR libraries, with TCR-beta and/or TCR-alpha/delta assays applied to each sample. The amplified TCR libraries were sequenced using the Illumina high-throughput platform. In the original analysis: Clustering and dimensionality reduction were performed using pairwise TCRdist distances among GMM-specific receptors from ex vivo sorted or in vitro expanded T cells. Each clinical repertoire was assigned a mean NN-distance score, defined as the average TCRdist to the nearest 10% of tetramer-positive reference sequences. GEM TCR motif frequency was computed as the fraction of unique TCRs matching known GEM sequences by V/J usage and CDR3 length. Active tuberculosis was classified by linear discriminant analysis with leave-one-out cross-validation, implemented in scikit-learn. TCRdb mirrors the immuneACCESS table, restricted to in-frame sequences. Some clones are absent from its copies; in checked studies, under half trace to an unresolved V gene, and the reason for the others is unknown. Clonal size and the V and J genes are those of that table, whereas D and trimming came from the DNA. This sample lists 30,000 to 35,000 clones; 80% to 95% were detected once. The ten largest clones capture 2.2% of the sample.

The TCR comes from a donor aged 10-35 years with latent tuberculosis or without tuberculosis infection. The sequence links TRBV10-2 to TRBJ2-2; the central 7 bases match TRBD1. The sample comprised PBMCs. The DNA sequence is as follows: TGCGCCAGCAGTGTGGCAGGGGGGAACACCGGGGAGCTGTTTTTT. Its coded protein is CASSVAGGNTGELFF.